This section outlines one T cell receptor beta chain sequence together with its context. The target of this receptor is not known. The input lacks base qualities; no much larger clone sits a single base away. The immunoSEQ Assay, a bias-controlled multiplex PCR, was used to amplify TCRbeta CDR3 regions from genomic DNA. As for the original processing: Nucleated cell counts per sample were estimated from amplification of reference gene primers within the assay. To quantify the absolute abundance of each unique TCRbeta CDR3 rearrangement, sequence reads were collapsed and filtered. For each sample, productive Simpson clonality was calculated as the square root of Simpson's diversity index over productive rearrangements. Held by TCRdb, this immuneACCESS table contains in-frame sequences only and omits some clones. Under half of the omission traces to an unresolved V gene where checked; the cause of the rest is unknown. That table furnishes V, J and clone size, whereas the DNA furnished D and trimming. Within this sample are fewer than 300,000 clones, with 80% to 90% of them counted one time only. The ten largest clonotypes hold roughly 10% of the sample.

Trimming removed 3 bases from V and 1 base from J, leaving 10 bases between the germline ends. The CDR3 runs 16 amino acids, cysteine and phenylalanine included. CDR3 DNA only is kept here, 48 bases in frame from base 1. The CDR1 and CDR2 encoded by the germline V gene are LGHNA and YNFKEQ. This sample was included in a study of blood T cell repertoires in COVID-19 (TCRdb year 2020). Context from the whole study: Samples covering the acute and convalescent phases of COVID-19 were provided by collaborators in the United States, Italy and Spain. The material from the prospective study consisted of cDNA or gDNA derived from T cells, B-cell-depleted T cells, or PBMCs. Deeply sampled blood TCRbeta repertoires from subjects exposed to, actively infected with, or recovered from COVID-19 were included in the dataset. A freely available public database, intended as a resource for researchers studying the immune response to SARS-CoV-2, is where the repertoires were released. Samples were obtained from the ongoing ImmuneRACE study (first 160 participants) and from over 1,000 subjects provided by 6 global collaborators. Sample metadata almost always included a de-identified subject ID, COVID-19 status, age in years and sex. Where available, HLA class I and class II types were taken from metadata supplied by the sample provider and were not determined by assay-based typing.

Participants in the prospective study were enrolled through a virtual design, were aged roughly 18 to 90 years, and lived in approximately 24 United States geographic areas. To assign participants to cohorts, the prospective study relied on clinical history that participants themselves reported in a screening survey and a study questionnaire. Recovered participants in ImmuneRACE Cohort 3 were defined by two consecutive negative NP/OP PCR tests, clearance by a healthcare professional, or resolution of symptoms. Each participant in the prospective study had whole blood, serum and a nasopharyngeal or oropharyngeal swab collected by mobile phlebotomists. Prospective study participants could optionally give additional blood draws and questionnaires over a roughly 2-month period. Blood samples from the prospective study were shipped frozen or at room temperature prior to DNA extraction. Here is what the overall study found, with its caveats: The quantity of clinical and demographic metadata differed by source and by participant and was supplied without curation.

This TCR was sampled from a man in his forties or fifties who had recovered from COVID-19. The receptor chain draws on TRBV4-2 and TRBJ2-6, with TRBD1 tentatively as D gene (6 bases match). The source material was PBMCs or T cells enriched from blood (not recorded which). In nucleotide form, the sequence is TGTGCCAGCAGCCATCCACAGGGATCTGGGGCCAACGTCCTGACTTTC. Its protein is CASSHPQGSGANVLTF.